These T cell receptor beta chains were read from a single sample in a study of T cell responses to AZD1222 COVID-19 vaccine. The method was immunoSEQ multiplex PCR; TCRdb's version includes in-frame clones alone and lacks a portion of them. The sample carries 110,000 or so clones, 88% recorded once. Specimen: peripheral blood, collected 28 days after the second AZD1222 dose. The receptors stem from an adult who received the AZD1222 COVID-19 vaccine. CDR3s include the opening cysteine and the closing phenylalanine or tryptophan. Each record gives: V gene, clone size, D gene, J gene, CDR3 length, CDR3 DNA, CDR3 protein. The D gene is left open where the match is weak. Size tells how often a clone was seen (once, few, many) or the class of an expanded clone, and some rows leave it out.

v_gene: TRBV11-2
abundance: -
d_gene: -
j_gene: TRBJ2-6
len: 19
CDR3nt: TGTGCCAGCAGCTTAGGTCCGGGAAGGGCATTATCTGGGGCCAACGTCCTGACTTTC
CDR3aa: CASSLGPGRALSGANVLTF

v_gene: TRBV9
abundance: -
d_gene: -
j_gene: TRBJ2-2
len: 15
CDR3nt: TGTGCCAGCAGCGTAGGAGGTGCCGGCACCGGGGAGCTGTTTTTT
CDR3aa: CASSVGGAGTGELFF

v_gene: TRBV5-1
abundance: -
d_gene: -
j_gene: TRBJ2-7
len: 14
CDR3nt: TGCGCCAGCAGCGACCGGGAAGGGGCCTACGAGCAGTACTTC
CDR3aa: CASSDREGAYEQYF

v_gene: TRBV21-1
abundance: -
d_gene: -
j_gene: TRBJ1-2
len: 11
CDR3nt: TGTGCCAGCAGCAATCGGGGAGGCTACACCTTC
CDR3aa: CASSNRGGYTF

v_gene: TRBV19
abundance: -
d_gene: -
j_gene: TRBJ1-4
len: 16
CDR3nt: TGTGCCAGTAGTATTCAAGGGGTGGCGACTAATGAAAAACTGTTTTTT
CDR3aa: CASSIQGVATNEKLFF

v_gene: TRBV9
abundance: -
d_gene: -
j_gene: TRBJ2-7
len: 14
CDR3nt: TGTGCCAGCAGCGTAGGTTCGAGCTCCTACGAGCAGTACTTC
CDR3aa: CASSVGSSSYEQYF

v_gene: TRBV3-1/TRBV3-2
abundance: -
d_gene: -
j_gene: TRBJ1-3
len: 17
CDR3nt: TGTGCCAGCAGCCAGGGTCAGACAGGTTCCTCTGGAAACACCATATATTTT
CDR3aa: CASSQGQTGSSGNTIYF

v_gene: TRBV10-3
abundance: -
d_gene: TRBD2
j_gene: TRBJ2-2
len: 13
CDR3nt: TGTGCCATCGGTGGGGGGGACACCGGGGAGCTGTTTTTT
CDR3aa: CAIGGGDTGELFF

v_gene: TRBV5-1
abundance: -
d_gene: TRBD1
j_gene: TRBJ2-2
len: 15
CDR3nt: TGCGCCAGCAGCCCCGGACAGGCAGGGGGCGGGGAGCTGTTTTTT
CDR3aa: CASSPGQAGGGELFF

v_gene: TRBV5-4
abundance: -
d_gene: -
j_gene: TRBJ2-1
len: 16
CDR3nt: TGTGCCAGCAGCTTGGATCCGGGGGGCCATTACAATGAGCAGTTCTTC
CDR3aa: CASSLDPGGHYNEQFF

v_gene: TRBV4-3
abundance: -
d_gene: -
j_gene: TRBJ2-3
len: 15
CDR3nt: TGCGCCAGCAGCCAAGATTTCAGAGTAACGGATACGCAGTATTTT
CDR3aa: CASSQDFRVTDTQYF

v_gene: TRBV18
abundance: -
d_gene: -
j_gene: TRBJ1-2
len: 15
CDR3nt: TGTGCCAGCTCACCCCTATTACAGGGCGACTATGGCTACACCTTC
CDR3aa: CASSPLLQGDYGYTF

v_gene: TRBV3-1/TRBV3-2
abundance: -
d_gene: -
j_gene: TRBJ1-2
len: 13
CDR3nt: TGTGCCAGCAGCCAAGTAGGGTCAGGTGGCTACACCTTC
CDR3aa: CASSQVGSGGYTF

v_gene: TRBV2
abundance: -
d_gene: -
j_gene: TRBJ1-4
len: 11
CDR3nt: TGTGCCAGCGCCCTCGCGGAAAAACTGTTTTTT
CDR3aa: CASALAEKLFF

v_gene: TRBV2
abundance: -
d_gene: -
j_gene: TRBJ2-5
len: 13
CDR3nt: TGTGCCAGCAGTCTCTTAGTTGCCGAGACCCAGTACTTC
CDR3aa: CASSLLVAETQYF

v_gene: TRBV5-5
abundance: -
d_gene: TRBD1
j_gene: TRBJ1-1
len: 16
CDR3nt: TGTGCCAGCAGCGAAGAACGGGACAGATGGAACACTGAAGCTTTCTTT
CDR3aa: CASSEERDRWNTEAFF

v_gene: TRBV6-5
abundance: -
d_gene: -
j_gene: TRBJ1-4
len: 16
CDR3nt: TGTGCCAGCAGTTACTCGGCCAGAGCAACTAATGAAAAACTGTTTTTT
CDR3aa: CASSYSARATNEKLFF

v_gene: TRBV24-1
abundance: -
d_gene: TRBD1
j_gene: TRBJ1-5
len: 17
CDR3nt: TGTGCCACCAGTGATTCTCGGGACAGTTATAGCAATCAGCCCCAGCATTTT
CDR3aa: CATSDSRDSYSNQPQHF

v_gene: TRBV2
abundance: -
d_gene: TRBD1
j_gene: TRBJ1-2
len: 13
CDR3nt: TGTGCCAGCAGGATTGACAGGGGGCCCGTCTACACCTTC
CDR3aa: CASRIDRGPVYTF

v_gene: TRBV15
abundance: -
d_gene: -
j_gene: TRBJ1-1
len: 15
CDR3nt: TGTGCCACCAGCAGAGATTACCAAGCCGACACTGAAGCTTTCTTT
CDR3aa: CATSRDYQADTEAFF

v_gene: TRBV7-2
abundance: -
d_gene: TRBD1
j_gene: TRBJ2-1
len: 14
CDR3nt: TGTGCCAGCAGCCGCACCGGGACAGCTAATGAGCAGTTCTTC
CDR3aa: CASSRTGTANEQFF

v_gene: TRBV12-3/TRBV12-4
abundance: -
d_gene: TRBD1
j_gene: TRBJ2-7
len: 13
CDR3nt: TGTGCCAGCAATCCGGGACAGGGGTACGAGCAGTACTTC
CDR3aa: CASNPGQGYEQYF

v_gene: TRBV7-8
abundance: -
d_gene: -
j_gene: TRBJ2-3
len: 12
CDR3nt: TGTGCCAGCAGCCCAGGGGCAGATACGCAGTATTTT
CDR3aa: CASSPGADTQYF

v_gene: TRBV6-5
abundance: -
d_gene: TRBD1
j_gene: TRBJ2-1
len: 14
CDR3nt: TGTGCCAGCAGGGGGGACAGGGGTTACAATGAGCAGTTCTTC
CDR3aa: CASRGDRGYNEQFF

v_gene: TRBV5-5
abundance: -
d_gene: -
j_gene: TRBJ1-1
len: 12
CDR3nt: TGTGCCAGCAGCTTCAGCCCGGCAGAAGCTTTCTTT
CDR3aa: CASSFSPAEAFF

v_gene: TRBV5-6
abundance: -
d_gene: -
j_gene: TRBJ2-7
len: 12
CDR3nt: TGTGCCAGCAGCTTGGATTACGACGAGCAGTACTTC
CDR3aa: CASSLDYDEQYF

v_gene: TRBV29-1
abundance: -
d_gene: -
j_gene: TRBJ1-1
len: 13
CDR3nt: TGCAGCGTTGATCGGGGGGGGAACACTGAAGCTTTCTTT
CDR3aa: CSVDRGGNTEAFF

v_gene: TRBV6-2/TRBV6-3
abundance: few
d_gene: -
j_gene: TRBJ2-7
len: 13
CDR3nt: TGTGCCAGCAGTTATCGAAACTCCTACGAGCAGTACTTC
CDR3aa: CASSYRNSYEQYF

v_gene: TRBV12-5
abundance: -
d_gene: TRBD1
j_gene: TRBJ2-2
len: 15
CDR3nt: TGTGCTAGTGGTTCGGACAGGGGGCGCCCCGGGGAGCTGTTTTTT
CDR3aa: CASGSDRGRPGELFF

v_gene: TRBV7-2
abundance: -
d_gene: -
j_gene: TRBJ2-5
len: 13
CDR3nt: TGTGCCAGTAGAAAGGGTGCCGGGGAAACCCAGTACTTC
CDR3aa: CASRKGAGETQYF

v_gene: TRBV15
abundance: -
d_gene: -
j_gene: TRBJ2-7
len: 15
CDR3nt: TGTGCCACCAGCAGAGGGGCGGGTGCGGACTACGAGCAGTACTTC
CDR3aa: CATSRGAGADYEQYF

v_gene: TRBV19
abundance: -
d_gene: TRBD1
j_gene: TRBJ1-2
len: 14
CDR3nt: TGTGCCAGCAGTTCAACAGGGGGAAACTATGGCTACACCTTC
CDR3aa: CASSSTGGNYGYTF

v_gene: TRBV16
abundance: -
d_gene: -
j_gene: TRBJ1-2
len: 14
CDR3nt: TGTGCCAGCAGCCAAAGGACCGCTAACTATGGCTACACCTTC
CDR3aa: CASSQRTANYGYTF

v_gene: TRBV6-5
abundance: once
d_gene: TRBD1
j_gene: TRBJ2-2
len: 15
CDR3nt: TGTGCCAGCAGTTCCGGGACAGGGATCCCCGGGGAGCTGTTTTTT
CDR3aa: CASSSGTGIPGELFF

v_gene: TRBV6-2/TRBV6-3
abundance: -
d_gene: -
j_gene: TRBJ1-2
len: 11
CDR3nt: TGTGCCAGCAGTTACGGGGCAGCTAACACCTTC
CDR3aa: CASSYGAANTF

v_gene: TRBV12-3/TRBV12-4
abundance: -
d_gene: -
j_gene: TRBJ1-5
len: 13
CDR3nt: TGTGCCAGCAGCCCAACGGGGTTTCAGCCCCAGCATTTT
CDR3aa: CASSPTGFQPQHF

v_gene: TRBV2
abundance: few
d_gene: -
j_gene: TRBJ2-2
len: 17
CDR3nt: TGTGCCAGCAGGGAATTTCTCAGAGGACGGAACACCGGGGAGCTGTTTTTT
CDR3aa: CASREFLRGRNTGELFF

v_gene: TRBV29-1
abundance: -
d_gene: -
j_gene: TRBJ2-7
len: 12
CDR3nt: TGCAGCGTGGTTCAGGGATCCTACGAGCAGTACTTC
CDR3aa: CSVVQGSYEQYF

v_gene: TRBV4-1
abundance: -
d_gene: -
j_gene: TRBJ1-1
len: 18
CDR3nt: TGCGCCAGCAGCCAAGGTGGCCCTCTTTTCTTCGGGAACACTGAAGCTTTCTTT
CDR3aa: CASSQGGPLFFGNTEAFF

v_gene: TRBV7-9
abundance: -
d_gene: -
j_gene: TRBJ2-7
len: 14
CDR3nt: TGTGCCGGCGAAGGGGCTAGGAGCTCCTACGAGCAGTACTTC
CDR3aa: CAGEGARSSYEQYF

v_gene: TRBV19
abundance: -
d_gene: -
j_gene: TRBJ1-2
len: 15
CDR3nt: TGTGCCAGTAGTCCTGGACAAGCTCGGAACTATGGCTACACCTTC
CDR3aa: CASSPGQARNYGYTF

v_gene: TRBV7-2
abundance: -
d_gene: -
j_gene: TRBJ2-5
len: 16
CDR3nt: TGTGCCAGCAGCTTCCAGGGCCAGGCGAGCGAAGAGACCCAGTACTTC
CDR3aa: CASSFQGQASEETQYF

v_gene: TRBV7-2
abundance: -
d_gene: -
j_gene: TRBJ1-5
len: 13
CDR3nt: TGTGCCAGCAACTTATATCCTAATCAGCCCCAGCATTTT
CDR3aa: CASNLYPNQPQHF

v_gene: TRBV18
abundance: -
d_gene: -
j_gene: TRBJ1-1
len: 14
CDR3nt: TGTGCCAGCTCTCTCGACCGGGACTTCTCTGAAGCTTTCTTT
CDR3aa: CASSLDRDFSEAFF

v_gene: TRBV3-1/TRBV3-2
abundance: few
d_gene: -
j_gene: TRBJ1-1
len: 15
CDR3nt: TGTGCCAGCAGCCCCCTCGTAGGACTGTGGACTGAAGCTTTCTTT
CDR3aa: CASSPLVGLWTEAFF

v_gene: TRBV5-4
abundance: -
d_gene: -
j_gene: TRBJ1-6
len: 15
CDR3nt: TGTGCCAGCAGATTTGACGGATACGGAAATTCACCCCTCCACTTT
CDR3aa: CASRFDGYGNSPLHF

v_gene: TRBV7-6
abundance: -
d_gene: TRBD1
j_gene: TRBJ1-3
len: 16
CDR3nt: TGTGCCAGCAGCTCCCCCCGGGACAGAACTGGAAACACCATATATTTT
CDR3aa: CASSSPRDRTGNTIYF

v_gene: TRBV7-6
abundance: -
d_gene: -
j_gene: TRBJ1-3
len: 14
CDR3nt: TGTGCCAGCAGCTTAGAAGGGACACGAAACACCATATATTTT
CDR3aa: CASSLEGTRNTIYF

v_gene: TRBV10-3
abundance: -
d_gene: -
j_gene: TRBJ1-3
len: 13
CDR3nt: TGTGCCACCCAGCAGGGGTCTGGAAACACCATATATTTT
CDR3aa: CATQQGSGNTIYF

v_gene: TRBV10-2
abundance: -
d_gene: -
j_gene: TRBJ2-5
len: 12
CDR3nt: TGCGCCAGCAGTGAACAGGGAGAGACCCAGTACTTC
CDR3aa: CASSEQGETQYF

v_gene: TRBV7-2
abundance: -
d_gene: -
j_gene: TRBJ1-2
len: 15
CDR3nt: TGTGCCAGCAGCTTAGGTCGGGGTTACGGGGCGAGCTACACCTTC
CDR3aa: CASSLGRGYGASYTF

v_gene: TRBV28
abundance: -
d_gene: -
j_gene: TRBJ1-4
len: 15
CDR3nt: TGTGCCAGCAGTTTAAGCCAGGTTTCTAATGAAAAACTGTTTTTT
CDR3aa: CASSLSQVSNEKLFF

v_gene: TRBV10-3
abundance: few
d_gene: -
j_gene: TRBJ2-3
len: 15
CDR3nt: TGTGCCATCCGTATCGACCAATCTAGCACAGATACGCAGTATTTT
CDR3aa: CAIRIDQSSTDTQYF

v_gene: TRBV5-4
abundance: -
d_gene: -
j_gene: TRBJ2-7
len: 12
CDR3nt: TGTGCCAGCAGCTTGGTAGGCTACGAGCAGTACTTC
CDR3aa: CASSLVGYEQYF

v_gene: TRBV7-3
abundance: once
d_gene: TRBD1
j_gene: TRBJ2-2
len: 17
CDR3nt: TGTGCCAGCAGCCCAAATACACAGGGGGCGAACACCGGGGAGCTGTTTTTT
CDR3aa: CASSPNTQGANTGELFF